Listed below are T cell receptor beta chains from one sample, sequenced in a study of shared clonotypes between healthy human individuals. TCRdb's table, derived via immunoSEQ multiplex PCR, lists solely in-frame clones and lacks some. Here the sample spans a few million clones, 85% to 95% being singletons. Source material: naive CD4+ T cells from PBMCs. These receptors originate from a man aged 18 to 35 in good health. Some clones in this sample may be carry-over from other donors' samples. Each CDR3 is given with its conserved first and last residue. D genes are given only for firm matches. A clone size is listed for some rows: how often the clone was seen (once, few, many), or a class if it is expanded.

V: TRBV27
D: NA
size: once
J: TRBJ2-2
CDR3: CASSPRPISLTGELFF
DNA: TGTGCCAGCAGTCCCAGACCCATATCCCTCACCGGGGAGCTGTTTTTT

V: TRBV11-2
D: NA
size: NA
J: TRBJ2-5
CDR3: CASSLALHVQETQYF
DNA: TGTGCCAGCAGCTTAGCCCTTCATGTCCAAGAGACCCAGTACTTC

V: TRBV5-4
D: NA
size: NA
J: TRBJ2-3
CDR3: CASSPTGGAVNTDTQYF
DNA: TGTGCCAGCAGCCCAACAGGCGGAGCGGTTAACACAGATACGCAGTATTTT

V: TRBV7-8
D: TRBD1
size: NA
J: TRBJ2-2
CDR3: CASSLRGTGLTGELFF
DNA: TGTGCCAGCAGCTTACGCGGGACAGGGCTCACCGGGGAGCTGTTTTTT

V: TRBV7-3
D: NA
size: NA
J: TRBJ2-3
CDR3: CASSWDRSTDTQYF
DNA: TGTGCCAGCAGTTGGGACCGCAGCACAGATACGCAGTATTTT

V: TRBV2
D: NA
size: NA
J: TRBJ2-4
CDR3: CASSGTVGKNIQYF
DNA: TGTGCCAGCAGTGGGACAGTTGGCAAAAACATTCAGTACTTC

V: TRBV5-4
D: TRBD1
size: NA
J: TRBJ1-1
CDR3: CASSLVQGLNTEAFF
DNA: TGTGCCAGCAGCTTGGTACAGGGGTTGAACACTGAAGCTTTCTTT

V: TRBV30
D: NA
size: NA
J: TRBJ2-1
CDR3: CAWSVGSNNEQFF
DNA: TGTGCCTGGAGTGTCGGGTCAAACAATGAGCAGTTCTTC

V: TRBV27
D: NA
size: NA
J: TRBJ1-3
CDR3: CASRRGSGNTIYF
DNA: TGTGCCAGCAGAAGGGGTAGCGGAAACACCATATATTTT

V: TRBV9
D: NA
size: NA
J: TRBJ2-5
CDR3: CASSFSGTLGETQYF
DNA: TGTGCCAGCAGCTTCTCCGGGACTCTAGGGGAGACCCAGTACTTC